This is a list of T cell receptor beta chains from one sample in a study of blood T cell repertoires in COVID-19. Some clones are missing from TCRdb's copy, which holds only in-frame ones; the method was immunoSEQ multiplex PCR. The table includes approximately 170,000 clones, under 85% detected once. The sequencing input was PBMCs or T cells enriched from blood (not recorded which). Receptors originate from a man aged 50 to 59 who had recovered from COVID-19. Each CDR3 is given without its conserved first and last residue. The order of the fields is CDR3 protein, J gene, V gene.

cdr3_aa: ASSPETGGAFHGYT; j_call: TRBJ1-2; v_call: TRBV4-2
cdr3_aa: ASSEGLQSYEQY; j_call: TRBJ2-7; v_call: TRBV2
cdr3_aa: ASSKQGQQNTGELF; j_call: TRBJ2-2; v_call: TRBV4-1
cdr3_aa: ASSLQGARADTQY; j_call: TRBJ2-3; v_call: TRBV5-1
cdr3_aa: ASSQDYLAGGGYT; j_call: TRBJ1-2; v_call: TRBV4-2
cdr3_aa: ASSRQGRPTDTQY; j_call: TRBJ2-3; v_call: TRBV27
cdr3_aa: ASSQAPGSPYEQY; j_call: TRBJ2-7; v_call: TRBV3-1/TRBV3-2
cdr3_aa: ASNEGNTGELF; j_call: TRBJ2-2; v_call: TRBV4-1
cdr3_aa: ASSSPPPGLAGSTDTQY; j_call: TRBJ2-3; v_call: TRBV28
cdr3_aa: ASSYDGPRQPQH; j_call: TRBJ1-5; v_call: TRBV7-9
cdr3_aa: ASSQRGTGLPGGTQY; j_call: TRBJ2-5; v_call: TRBV4-1
cdr3_aa: ASSLGGGARGNTIY; j_call: TRBJ1-3; v_call: TRBV5-1
cdr3_aa: ASSLRQGANTEAF; j_call: TRBJ1-1; v_call: TRBV3-1/TRBV3-2
cdr3_aa: ASSQSAGWTGELF; j_call: TRBJ2-2; v_call: TRBV4-2
cdr3_aa: ASSAYLGDSSPYEQY; j_call: TRBJ2-7; v_call: TRBV5-1
cdr3_aa: ASSVADRGAYEQY; j_call: TRBJ2-7; v_call: TRBV9
cdr3_aa: ASSTSGTGVQPQH; j_call: TRBJ1-5; v_call: TRBV19
cdr3_aa: ASSFGPLDTEAF; j_call: TRBJ1-1; v_call: TRBV7-3
cdr3_aa: ATKGTSGGWAEQF; j_call: TRBJ2-1; v_call: TRBV28
cdr3_aa: ASSMGQSSNQPQH; j_call: TRBJ1-5; v_call: TRBV6-5
cdr3_aa: ASSAAGAGNTIY; j_call: TRBJ1-3; v_call: TRBV2
cdr3_aa: SVGRGPDTEAF; j_call: TRBJ1-1; v_call: TRBV29-1
cdr3_aa: ASSGRDLNQPQH; j_call: TRBJ1-5; v_call: TRBV19
cdr3_aa: ASSTGKNTEAF; j_call: TRBJ1-1; v_call: TRBV19
cdr3_aa: SVEEVRGARTGELF; j_call: TRBJ2-2; v_call: TRBV29-1
cdr3_aa: ASSFGQQETQY; j_call: TRBJ2-5; v_call: TRBV7-3
cdr3_aa: SASLWTGGALNTEAF; j_call: TRBJ1-1; v_call: TRBV20-1
cdr3_aa: ATSRADRGDGQPQH; j_call: TRBJ1-5; v_call: TRBV15
cdr3_aa: ASSSRTGADRYT; j_call: TRBJ1-2; v_call: TRBV11-2
cdr3_aa: ASSVARTLHGELF; j_call: TRBJ2-2; v_call: TRBV9
cdr3_aa: ASSVLQGEAF; j_call: TRBJ1-1; v_call: TRBV5-5
cdr3_aa: AWISPRGSF; j_call: TRBJ1-1; v_call: TRBV30
cdr3_aa: ASSLVDRGDGANVLT; j_call: TRBJ2-6; v_call: TRBV7-9
cdr3_aa: AISEGGGLGTGHNEQF; j_call: TRBJ2-1; v_call: TRBV10-3
cdr3_aa: AWAHSWELF; j_call: TRBJ2-2; v_call: TRBV30
cdr3_aa: ASSESRDYGYT; j_call: TRBJ1-2; v_call: TRBV6-1
cdr3_aa: ASSYEPGREQF; j_call: TRBJ2-1; v_call: TRBV5-1
cdr3_aa: ASSPRTGGGGTEAF; j_call: TRBJ1-1; v_call: TRBV3-1/TRBV3-2
cdr3_aa: ASSPGKKTEAF; j_call: TRBJ1-1; v_call: TRBV21-1
cdr3_aa: ASSLAPSGGSGNTIY; j_call: TRBJ1-3; v_call: TRBV7-2
cdr3_aa: ASSPTSSGYGYT; j_call: TRBJ1-2; v_call: TRBV18
cdr3_aa: ASSLSPIQPQH; j_call: TRBJ1-5; v_call: TRBV11-2
cdr3_aa: ASSSLQGTGNTIY; j_call: TRBJ1-3; v_call: TRBV5-6
cdr3_aa: ASSQGFAENTEAF; j_call: TRBJ1-1; v_call: TRBV3-1/TRBV3-2
cdr3_aa: ASSIQGSTDTQY; j_call: TRBJ2-3; v_call: TRBV19
cdr3_aa: ASSPDRGGTDTQY; j_call: TRBJ2-3; v_call: TRBV3-1/TRBV3-2
cdr3_aa: ASSLQGPTSGNTIY; j_call: TRBJ1-3; v_call: TRBV5-1
cdr3_aa: ATSDTEAF; j_call: TRBJ1-1; v_call: TRBV28
cdr3_aa: ASSSQGYSNQPQH; j_call: TRBJ1-5; v_call: TRBV10-2
cdr3_aa: SATQGTEAF; j_call: TRBJ1-1; v_call: TRBV20-1
cdr3_aa: ASSFIADRRNQPQH; j_call: TRBJ1-5; v_call: TRBV7-8
cdr3_aa: ASSEGGFSGNTIY; j_call: TRBJ1-3; v_call: TRBV2
cdr3_aa: ASSSRGRGPATGELF; j_call: TRBJ2-2; v_call: TRBV3-1/TRBV3-2
cdr3_aa: ASSLAGVMNTEAF; j_call: TRBJ1-1; v_call: TRBV5-1
cdr3_aa: ATSDPHAPRDNYYGYT; j_call: TRBJ1-2; v_call: TRBV24-1
cdr3_aa: ASSQDGDYTDTQY; j_call: TRBJ2-3; v_call: TRBV3-1/TRBV3-2
cdr3_aa: ASSSRTGDNYGYT; j_call: TRBJ1-2; v_call: TRBV9
cdr3_aa: ASGLLAGGNNEQF; j_call: TRBJ2-1; v_call: TRBV12-5
cdr3_aa: ASSSQGGANEKLF; j_call: TRBJ1-4; v_call: TRBV7-2
cdr3_aa: ASSKGRGNQPQH; j_call: TRBJ1-5; v_call: TRBV21-1